This entry concerns a single TCR beta chain. V dropped 2 bases and J dropped 3 bases, with 13 bases sitting between them. The CDR3 extends over 15 amino acids. CDR1 is SGHVS, CDR2 FQNEAQ, per germline. This record comes from a study of blood T cell repertoires in COVID-19. Study overall: COVID-19 samples collected from the United States, Italy and Spain covered acute and convalescent phases. From T cells, B-cell-depleted T cells, or PBMCs came the material, which was cDNA or gDNA.

Original methodology: Estimates of nucleated cell counts were drawn from the amplification of reference gene primers. Measured with immunoSEQ multiplex PCR; TCRdb has only the in-frame clones, and not every one. V, J and clone size derive from that table, while D and trimming were established from the DNA sequence. Among around 130,000 clones listed, more than 80% were seen once. This sequence joins TRBV7-8 and TRBJ2-5; D uncertain. This clonotype was obtained from a human donor in a cohort sampled during active COVID-19. The specimen sequenced was peripheral blood. CDR3 sequence reads: CASSLIPTLKETQYF. The CDR3 nucleotides are TGTGCCAGCAGCTTAATTCCTACGCTAAAAGAGACCCAGTACTTC. Based on the CDR3 plus reference TRBV7-8 and TRBJ2-5, the full variable domain is GAGVSQSPRYKVAKRGQDVALRCDPISGHVSLFWYQQALGQGPEFLTYFQNEAQLDKSGLPSDRFFAERPEGSVSTLKIQRTQQEDSAVYLCASSLIPTLKETQYFGPGTRLLVL.